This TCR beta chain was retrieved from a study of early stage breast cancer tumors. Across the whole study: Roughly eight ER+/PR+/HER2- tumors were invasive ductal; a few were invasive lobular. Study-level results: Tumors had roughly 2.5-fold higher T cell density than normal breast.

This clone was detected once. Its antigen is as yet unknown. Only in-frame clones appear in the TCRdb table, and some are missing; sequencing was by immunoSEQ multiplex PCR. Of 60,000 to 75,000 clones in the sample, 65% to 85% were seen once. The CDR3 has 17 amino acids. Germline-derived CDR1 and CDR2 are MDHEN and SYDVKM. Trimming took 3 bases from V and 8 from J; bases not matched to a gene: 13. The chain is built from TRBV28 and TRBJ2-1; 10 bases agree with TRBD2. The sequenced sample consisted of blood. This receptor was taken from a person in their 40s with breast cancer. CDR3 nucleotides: TGTGCCAGCAGTTTGGGTAGGCTAGCGGGAGTCATGGATGAGCAGTTCTTC. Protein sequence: CASSLGRLAGVMDEQFF.